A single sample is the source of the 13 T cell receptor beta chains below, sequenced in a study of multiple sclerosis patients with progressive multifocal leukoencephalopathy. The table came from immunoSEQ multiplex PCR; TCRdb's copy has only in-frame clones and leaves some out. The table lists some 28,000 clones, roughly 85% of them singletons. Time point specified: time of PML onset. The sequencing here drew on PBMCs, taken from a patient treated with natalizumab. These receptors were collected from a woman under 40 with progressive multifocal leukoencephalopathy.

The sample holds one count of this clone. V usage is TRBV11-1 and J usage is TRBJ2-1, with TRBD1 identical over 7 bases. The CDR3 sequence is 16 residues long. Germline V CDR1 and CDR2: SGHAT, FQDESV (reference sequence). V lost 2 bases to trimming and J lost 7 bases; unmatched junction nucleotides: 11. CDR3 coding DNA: TGTGCCAGCAGCTTAAGGGCGGCAGGGGGTAAAAATGAGCAGTTCTTC. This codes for CASSLRAAGGKNEQFF.

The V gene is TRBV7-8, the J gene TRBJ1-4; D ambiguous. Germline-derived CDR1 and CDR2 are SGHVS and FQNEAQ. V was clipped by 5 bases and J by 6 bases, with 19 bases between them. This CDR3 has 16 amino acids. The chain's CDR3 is CASSSRGPQGYEKLFF. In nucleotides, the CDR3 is TGTGCCAGCAGCAGCAGAGGGCCACAAGGATATGAAAAACTGTTTTTT. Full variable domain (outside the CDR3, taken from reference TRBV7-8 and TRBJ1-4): GAGVSQSPRYKVAKRGQDVALRCDPISGHVSLFWYQQALGQGPEFLTYFQNEAQLDKSGLPSDRFFAERPEGSVSTLKIQRTQQEDSAVYLCASSSRGPQGYEKLFFGSGTQLSVL.

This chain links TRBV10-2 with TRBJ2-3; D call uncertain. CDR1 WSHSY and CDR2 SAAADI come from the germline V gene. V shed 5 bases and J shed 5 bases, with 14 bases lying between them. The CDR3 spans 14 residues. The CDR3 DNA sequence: TGCGCCAGCAGTCCCCGCTACCACGGAGATACGCAGTATTTT. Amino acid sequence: CASSPRYHGDTQYF.

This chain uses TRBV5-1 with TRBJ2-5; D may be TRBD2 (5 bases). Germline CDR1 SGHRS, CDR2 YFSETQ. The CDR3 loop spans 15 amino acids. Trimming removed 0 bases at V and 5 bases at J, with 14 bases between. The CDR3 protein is CASSLERPVGETQYF. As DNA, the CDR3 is TGCGCCAGCAGCTTGGAGCGGCCCGTAGGGGAGACCCAGTACTTC.

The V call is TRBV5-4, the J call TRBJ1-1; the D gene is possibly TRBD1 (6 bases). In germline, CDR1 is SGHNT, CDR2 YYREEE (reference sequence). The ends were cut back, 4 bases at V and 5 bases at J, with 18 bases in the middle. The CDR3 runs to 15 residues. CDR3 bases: TGTGCCAGCAGCCCCGGGGGTAGGGGGATTACTGAAGCTTTCTTT. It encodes CASSPGGRGITEAFF.

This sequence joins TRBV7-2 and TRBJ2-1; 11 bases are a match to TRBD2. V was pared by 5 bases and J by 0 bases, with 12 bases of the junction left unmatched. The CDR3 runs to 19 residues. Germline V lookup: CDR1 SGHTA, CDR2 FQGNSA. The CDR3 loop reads CASSVTSGGYVSSYNEQFF. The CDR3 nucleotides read TGTGCCAGCAGCGTAACTAGCGGGGGCTACGTCAGCTCCTACAATGAGCAGTTCTTC.

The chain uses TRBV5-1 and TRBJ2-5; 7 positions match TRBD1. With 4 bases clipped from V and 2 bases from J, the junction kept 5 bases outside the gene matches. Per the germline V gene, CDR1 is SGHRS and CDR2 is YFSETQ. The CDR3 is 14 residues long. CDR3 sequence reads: CASSPIRGQETQYF. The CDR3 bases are TGCGCCAGCAGCCCCATCAGGGGGCAAGAGACCCAGTACTTC.

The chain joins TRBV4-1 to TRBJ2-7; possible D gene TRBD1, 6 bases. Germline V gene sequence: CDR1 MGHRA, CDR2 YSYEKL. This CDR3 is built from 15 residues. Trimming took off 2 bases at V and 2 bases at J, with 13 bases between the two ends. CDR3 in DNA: TGCGCCAGCAGCCAAAGGACAGAAAATGCCTACGAGCAGTACTTC. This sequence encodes CASSQRTENAYEQYF.

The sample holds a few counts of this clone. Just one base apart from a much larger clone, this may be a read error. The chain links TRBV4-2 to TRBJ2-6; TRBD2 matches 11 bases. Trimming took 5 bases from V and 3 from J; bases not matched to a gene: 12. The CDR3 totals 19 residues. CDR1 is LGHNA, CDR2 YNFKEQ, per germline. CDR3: CASSFDSGGAYRGANVLTF. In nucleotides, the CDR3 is TGTGCCAGCAGCTTCGATAGCGGGGGGGCCTATCGTGGGGCCAACGTCCTGACTTTC.

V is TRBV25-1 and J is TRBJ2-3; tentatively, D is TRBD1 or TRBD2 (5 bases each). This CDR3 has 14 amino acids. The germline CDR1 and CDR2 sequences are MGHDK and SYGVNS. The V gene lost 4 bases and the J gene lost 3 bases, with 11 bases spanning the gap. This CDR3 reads CASSAGTWTDTQYF. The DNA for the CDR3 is TGTGCCAGCAGTGCTGGGACCTGGACAGATACGCAGTATTTT.

CDR3 nucleotides: TGCGCCAGCAGCTTGGGCGGCTGGGGCCAAGAGACCCAGTACTTC. Protein product: CASSLGGWGQETQYF. The chain carries TRBV5-1 and TRBJ2-5; no definite D call. V was pared by 0 bases and J by 1 base, with 10 bases between. CDR3 length: 15 amino acids. CDR1 and CDR2 from the germline V gene are SGHRS and YFSETQ.

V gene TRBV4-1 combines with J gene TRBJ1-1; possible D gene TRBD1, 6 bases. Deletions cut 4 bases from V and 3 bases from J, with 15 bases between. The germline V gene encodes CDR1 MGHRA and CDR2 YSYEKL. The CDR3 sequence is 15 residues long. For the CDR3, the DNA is TGCGCCAGCAGCCTTCGAGGGACACCGGACACTGAAGCTTTCTTT. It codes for CASSLRGTPDTEAFF.

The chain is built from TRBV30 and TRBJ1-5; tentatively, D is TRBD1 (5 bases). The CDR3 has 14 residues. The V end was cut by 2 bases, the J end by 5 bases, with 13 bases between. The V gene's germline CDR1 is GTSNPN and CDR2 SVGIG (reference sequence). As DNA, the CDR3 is TGTGCCTGGAGTTGGGGCAGGGCTGATCAGCCCCAGCATTTT. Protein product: CAWSWGRADQPQHF.